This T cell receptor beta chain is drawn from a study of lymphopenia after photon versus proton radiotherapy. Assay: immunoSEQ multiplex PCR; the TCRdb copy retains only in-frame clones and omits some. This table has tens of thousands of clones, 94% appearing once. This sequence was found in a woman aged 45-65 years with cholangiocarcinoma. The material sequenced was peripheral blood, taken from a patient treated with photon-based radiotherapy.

In DNA form, the CDR3 reads TGTGCCAGCAGGTTGGGGGATACGCAGTATTTT. Residues: CASRLGDTQYF. The chain employs TRBV2 and TRBJ2-3; D is unresolved. The CDR3 covers 11 residues. The germline V and J ends were trimmed by 6 bases and 6 bases, with 7 bases remaining between them. From germline, CDR1 is SNHLY and CDR2 FYNNEI.